This T cell receptor (beta chain) was sequenced during a study of PD-1 blockade in classical Hodgkin lymphoma. Findings and caveats of the study: While CD8+ TCR diversity did not rise significantly by C4D1, CD4+ TCR diversity did. Patients newly diagnosed and complete responders had comparable baseline diversity. In newly diagnosed patients, baseline TCR diversity was reportedly below that of healthy donors.

The table came from immunoSEQ multiplex PCR; TCRdb's copy has only in-frame clones and leaves some out. The sample contains nearly 25,000 clones, less than 75% of which appear only once. Per germline, CDR1 SEHNR and CDR2 FQNEAQ (reference sequence). The CDR3 covers 14 residues. Trimming stripped 8 bases from V and 4 bases from J, with 16 bases between. Time point of the sample: cycle 4 day 1 (C4D1), after five to seven weeks of nivolumab. In every patient, relapse followed autologous stem cell transplantation, while exposure to brentuximab vedotin differed. Worth noting for this clone: The antigen is not known.

Sequenced here: peripheral blood mononuclear cells (PBMCs), sampled before the fourth cycle of nivolumab. This receptor was obtained from a human donor with classical Hodgkin lymphoma. The V call is TRBV7-9, the J call TRBJ2-3; the D gene is possibly TRBD1 (7 bases). The CDR3 DNA follows: TGTGCCAGCCTCAACACAGGGGAGGCAGATACGCAGTATTTT. This sequence encodes CASLNTGEADTQYF.